This TCR beta chain was recorded in a study of OX40 agonist ivuxolimab in advanced cancers. Regarding the research as a whole: Ivuxolimab was a fully human IgG2 agonistic monoclonal antibody targeting the costimulatory receptor OX40 (CD134). Of the approximately 50 patients in dose escalation, about 20 had hepatocellular carcinoma, roughly 15 had melanoma, 9 had renal cell carcinoma and 9 had head and neck cancer. Intravenous ivuxolimab was administered to patients every 2 weeks at six dose levels: 0.01, 0.1, 0.3, 1.5, 3 and 10 mg/kg. The paper describes the monotherapy dose-escalation part (N of about 55 patients) of the phase I trial of ivuxolimab. Patients were allowed to have had prior anti-PD-1, anti-PD-L1 or anti-CTLA-4 therapy, and 30% to 40% of the dose-escalation patients had been treated with checkpoint inhibitors. In the dose-escalation cohort, around four fifths of patients were male, and the mean age was roughly 60 years, with a range of roughly 20 to 80. Peripheral TCRbeta sequencing aimed to test whether ivuxolimab altered TCR sequence diversity and caused clonal T-cell expansion. Partial responses occurred in three dose-escalation patients, of whom one had hepatocellular carcinoma and two had cutaneous melanoma.

A word on this clone: Its cognate antigen has yet to be identified. One base away there is no much larger clone; base qualities are not given.

Overall study outcomes, separate from this receptor: After ivuxolimab, expanded clones were on average more numerous among CD8+ T cells than among CD4+ T cells. Low levels of normalized T-cell clonal expansion were also seen in some patients who did not respond. In the 0.1-3.0 mg/kg groups, partial responders were among the patients with the lowest normalized peripheral clonal expansion, particularly in CD8+ T cells. The antigen specificity of the clonally expanded peripheral T cells was not determined. At doses of 0.1 to 3.0 mg/kg, clonal expansion of both CD4+ and CD8+ blood T cells was observed from baseline to week 6.

To sequence the TCRbeta CDR3 region, genomic DNA was isolated from the sorted cells. The immunoSEQ Assay was used to sequence the TCRbeta CDR3 regions. The clones in this table, taken by TCRdb from immuneACCESS, are in-frame only. Not every clone is retained; where verified, under half of the shortfall comes from an unresolved V gene, and the cause of the rest is unknown. For this sample there are roughly 23,000 clones; about 84% appear just once. The ten most abundant clones make up approximately 35% of the sample. The trial excluded patients who had a history of autoimmune disease or were on systemic immunosuppression. Peripheral blood for TCR sequencing was collected from all dose cohorts at baseline, on cycle 4 day 1, and on cycle 7 day 1. Samples came from an open-label, multicenter, first-in-human phase I dose-escalation trial of ivuxolimab. Adults with locally advanced or metastatic head and neck squamous cell, hepatocellular, melanoma or renal cell carcinoma were enrolled in the trial. CD4+ and CD8+ T cells were sorted separately from peripheral blood before TCR sequencing.

CDR1 and CDR2, looked up from the germline V gene, are SGHTA and FQGNSA. The cysteine opens and the phenylalanine closes a CDR3 of 14 amino acids. Solely the CDR3 DNA is kept, with 42 bases framed from the first base. V is clipped by 2 bases and J by 5 bases, and the sequence between their germline boundaries is 13 bases long. This specimen consisted of CD4+ or CD8+ T cells sorted from blood, obtained in a trial of the OX40 agonist ivuxolimab. The V and J segments used are TRBV7-2 and TRBJ2-7, with TRBD1 perhaps the D gene, on 6 matching bases. The sequence derives from an adult with an advanced solid tumor such as melanoma, head and neck, liver or kidney cancer. The CDR3 in this case is CASSLSNRVHEQYF. The sequence in DNA is TGTGCCAGCAGCTTATCGAACAGGGTCCACGAGCAGTACTTC.